This T cell receptor (beta chain) was found in a study of cytomegalovirus exposure and HLA in healthy donors. Overall study results and limits: In an earlier analysis, most TCR beta V segments were productive about 87% or about 30% of the time. TCR beta chains associated with HLA were, in a later analysis, more clonally expanded than equally common others.

The PCR employed 60 Vbeta primers together with 13 Jbeta primers. Assay used: immunoSEQ multiplex PCR; TCRdb lists only in-frame clones, some missing. The sample has about 110,000 clones; 81% are singletons. About this clone itself: Its antigen is undetermined.

Trimming stripped 3 bases from V and 4 bases from J, with 12 bases between. The CDR3 has 13 amino acids. Germline V gene data show CDR1 as SQVTM and CDR2 as ANQGSEA. This receptor was identified in a woman in her 30s in good health and CMV-seronegative. The source material was PBMCs. V usage is TRBV29-1 and J usage is TRBJ1-1; D call uncertain. The CDR3 reads CSVDVSGSTEAFF. In nucleotides, the CDR3 is TGCAGCGTTGACGTTTCTGGGAGCACTGAAGCTTTCTTT. The entire variable domain, with the rest obtained from reference TRBV29-1 and TRBJ1-1, is as follows: SAVISQKPSRDICQRGTSLTIQCQVDSQVTMMFWYRQQPGQSLTLIATANQGSEATYESGFVIDKFPISRPNLTFSTLTVSNMSPEDSSIYLCSVDVSGSTEAFFGQGTRLTVV.